What follows describes a single T cell receptor beta chain. This sample was taken from a study of molecular identifiers for immune sequencing clone quantification. This CDR3 is built from 15 residues. The germline CDR1 and CDR2 sequences are SNHLY and FYNNEI. V gave up 3 bases and J gave up 1 base, with 12 bases separating them. TCRdb reprocessed the PCR reads with MiXCR, giving one entry per CDR3 protein. The sample has around 460,000 distinct CDR3 sequences; about a fifth are singletons. The receptor's source is a human donor in good health. Some libraries in this study had Jurkat cell RNA spiked in. The chain couples TRBV2 to TRBJ1-1; tentative D call: TRBD1 (5 bases). The source material was naive CD8+ T cells from blood, with Jurkat cell RNA spiked in. Subset denoted: FACS-sorted CD8+CD4-CCR7+CD45RA+ naive T cells. In DNA, the CDR3 is TGTGCCAGCAGTGATGGGTACAGGTCGAACACTGAAGCTTTCTTT. Translating gives CASSDGYRSNTEAFF.